The 4 T cell receptor beta chains listed next were all sequenced from one sample in a study of blood T cell repertoires in COVID-19. The data were produced by immunoSEQ multiplex PCR, yet TCRdb's version contains in-frame clones alone and is incomplete. Among tens of thousands of clones listed, around four fifths were seen once. The sample consisted of peripheral blood. All receptors come from a human donor in a cohort sampled during active COVID-19.

This clone was seen once. V is TRBV9 and J is TRBJ2-2; the match to TRBD1 covers 7 bases. This CDR3 comprises 14 residues. V lost 2 bases to trimming and J lost 6 bases; unmatched junction nucleotides: 4. The germline CDR1 and CDR2 sequences are SGDLS and YYNGEE. The CDR3 coding sequence is TGTGCCAGCAGCGTCCGACAGGGTTCCGGGGAGCTGTTTTTT. Translation gives CASSVRQGSGELFF.

This clone appeared a few times. The chain employs TRBV3-1 (or the pseudogene TRBV3-2) and TRBJ1-4; D remains unclear. Germline values: CDR1 LGHDT, CDR2 YNNKEL (reference sequence). This CDR3 is 14 amino acids long. The germline V and J ends were trimmed by 1 base and 7 bases, with 10 bases remaining between them. CDR3 region: CASSQGGRSEKLFF. As DNA, the CDR3 is TGTGCCAGCAGCCAAGGTGGGCGTAGTGAAAAACTGTTTTTT.

This chain joins TRBV5-1 and TRBJ2-5; no clear D. CDR3 length: 11 residues. Germline V gives CDR1 SGHRS, CDR2 YFSETQ. The ends were cut back, 4 bases at V and 2 bases at J, with 3 bases in the middle. CDR3 sequence (DNA): TGCGCCAGCAGCATACAAGAGACCCAGTACTTC. Translated, it gives CASSIQETQYF.

The chain couples TRBV7-9 to TRBJ2-5; D remains ambiguous. The germline V and J ends were trimmed by 5 bases and 6 bases, with 16 bases remaining between them. The CDR3 runs to 14 residues. Germline V gene data show CDR1 as SEHNR and CDR2 as FQNEAQ (reference sequence). In DNA, the CDR3 is TGTGCCAGCAGCCTCTTGAGGTCAGACCAGACCCAGTACTTC. Translating it yields CASSLLRSDQTQYF.